The clone carrying this T cell receptor beta chain was detected ten times or more. As yet, its antigen is unknown. The data derive from a study of regulatory T cells in long-lasting Graves disease. With 2 bases removed from V and 6 bases from J, the gap between germline ends came to 12 bases. The CDR3 runs 14 residues. CDR1 and CDR2 (germline): SEHNR, FQNEAQ (reference sequence). Indicated time point: newly diagnosed GD, antithyroid drugs for less than 3 months. PBMC RNA was the source of the TCR library. Construction of the TCR beta libraries employed iRepertoire HTBI primers in conjunction with Arm-PCR of CDR3 regions. In TCRdb, the multiplex PCR reads were re-called with MiXCR into one record per CDR3 protein. The sample carries 400,000 to 550,000 distinct CDR3 sequences, roughly 15% recorded once. General observations from the study: Persistent disease was characterized by preferential usage of TRBV28, TRBJ1-2 and TRBJ2-5.

The same sample was also studied in work on T cells in Graves' hyperthyroidism and ophthalmopathy. From that paper: Diagnostic decisions used clinical symptoms, serum thyroxine and TRAb, thyroid ultrasound and orbital computed tomography.

The specimen comprised peripheral blood mononuclear cells (PBMCs), sampled at new diagnosis, from a patient treated with antithyroid drugs. The sequence derives from a woman between 25 and 40 years old with Graves disease. V usage is TRBV7-9 and J usage is TRBJ2-3; no clear D gene. CDR3 coding DNA: TGTGCCAGCAGCTTATTTGAGCCTCGGGATACGCAGTATTTT. Protein: CASSLFEPRDTQYF.